The rows below give T cell receptor beta chains drawn from one sample of a study of shared clonotypes between healthy human individuals. The table came from immunoSEQ multiplex PCR; TCRdb's copy has only in-frame clones and leaves some out. The repertoire holds about 1.1 million clones, with about 80% as singletons. What was sequenced was memory CD4+ T cells from PBMCs. These receptors originate from a man younger than 35 in good health. Some clones in this sample may be carry-over from other donors' samples. Each CDR3 is given with its conserved first and last residue. D genes are given only for firm matches. Only some rows state a clone size, as once, few, many or a class for expanded clones.

V gene	J gene	D gene	clone size	CDR3 DNA	CDR3 protein
TRBV28	TRBJ2-1	NA	NA	TGTGCCAGCACTAAGAGAGAGGGAGTTGGTGAGCAGTTCTTC	CASTKREGVGEQFF
TRBV19	TRBJ1-2	NA	NA	TGTGCCAGTAGTATGCCGACGTCGGGAAACTATGGCTACACCTTC	CASSMPTSGNYGYTF
TRBV5-4	TRBJ2-5	NA	NA	TGTGCCTGGCTCTCGGTGGCTCAAGAGACCCAGTACTTC	CAWLSVAQETQYF
TRBV2	TRBJ1-2	TRBD1	NA	TGTGCCAGCACAAGGGGACAGGGGGGCTATGGCTACACCTTC	CASTRGQGGYGYTF
TRBV29-1	TRBJ2-1	NA	NA	TGCAGCGCCACGAGGGTAGCCTACAATGAGCAGTTCTTC	CSATRVAYNEQFF
TRBV7-9	TRBJ2-5	NA	few	TGTGCCAGCAGCCTAGAGACGTTTATCCGGGCGGAGACCCAGTACTTC	CASSLETFIRAETQYF
TRBV5-5	TRBJ2-7	NA	NA	TGTGCCAGCAGCTTGGCCGGTAAGGGACCCTACGAGCAGTACTTC	CASSLAGKGPYEQYF
TRBV28	TRBJ1-5	NA	NA	TGTGCCAGCAGCTATGGGAGAGGCAATCAGCCCCAGCATTTT	CASSYGRGNQPQHF
TRBV7-2	TRBJ1-2	NA	NA	TGTGCCAGCAGCTTATTAGGACGGGGGACTTTGGGCTATGGCTACACCTTC	CASSLLGRGTLGYGYTF
TRBV7-9	TRBJ2-3	NA	NA	TGTGCCAGCAGCTCTATGGGGGGTAAAGCAGATACGCAGTATTTT	CASSSMGGKADTQYF
TRBV5-1	TRBJ2-3	NA	NA	TGCGCCAGCAGCTTTCCTAGCTCAGATACGCAGTATTTT	CASSFPSSDTQYF
TRBV7-3	TRBJ2-5	NA	NA	TGTGCCAGCAGCGAAGGGGCTAGCGGCAGGGGGGAGACCCAGTACTTC	CASSEGASGRGETQYF
TRBV18	TRBJ1-1	NA	NA	TGTGCCAGCTCACCACCGGGCAGGGCAAGTAACACTGAAGCTTTCTTT	CASSPPGRASNTEAFF
TRBV4-3	TRBJ2-3	NA	few	TGCGCCAGCAGCCAAAATGAGCAGGGGTACACAGATACGCAGTATTTT	CASSQNEQGYTDTQYF
TRBV4-1	TRBJ2-1	TRBD2	NA	TGCGCCAGCAGCCAAGATCGAGGTACTAGCGGCTACAATGAGCAGTTCTTC	CASSQDRGTSGYNEQFF
TRBV5-1	TRBJ2-5	NA	NA	TGCGCCAGCAGCTTGGGCGTCCCGGAGACCCAGTACTTC	CASSLGVPETQYF
TRBV11-2	TRBJ2-5	TRBD1	NA	TGTGCCAGCAGCCTAGGGACAGCGTGGGAGACCCAGTACTTC	CASSLGTAWETQYF